The clone carrying this TCR beta chain has more than one count but fewer than ten. What it binds is not known. Sequenced by immunoSEQ multiplex PCR; TCRdb stores in-frame clones only, minus some. The profile covers about 41,000 clones, with roughly 84% appearing a single time and 3.5% to 5.5% taken by the ten largest. This entry is derived from a study of CD4 T cells in relation to SARS-CoV-2 and coronaviruses. General study points: Roughly three fifths of donors had memory CD4+ clonotypes crossrecognizing SARS-CoV-2 and common cold coronavirus spike.

V was clipped by 4 bases and J by 0 bases, with 6 bases between them. The CDR3 is 13 amino acids. Germline CDR1 WSHSY, CDR2 SAAADI. Sequencing was done on a sample of naive CD4+ T cells from PBMCs, cultured in vitro. Subset noted: naive CD4+ T cells isolated by negative enrichment. This TCR came from an adult with COVID-19. The chain uses TRBV10-2 and TRBJ1-1; D not resolved. In DNA form, the CDR3 reads TGCGCCAGCAGTGGTGGTGTGAACACTGAAGCTTTCTTT. This translates into CASSGGVNTEAFF.